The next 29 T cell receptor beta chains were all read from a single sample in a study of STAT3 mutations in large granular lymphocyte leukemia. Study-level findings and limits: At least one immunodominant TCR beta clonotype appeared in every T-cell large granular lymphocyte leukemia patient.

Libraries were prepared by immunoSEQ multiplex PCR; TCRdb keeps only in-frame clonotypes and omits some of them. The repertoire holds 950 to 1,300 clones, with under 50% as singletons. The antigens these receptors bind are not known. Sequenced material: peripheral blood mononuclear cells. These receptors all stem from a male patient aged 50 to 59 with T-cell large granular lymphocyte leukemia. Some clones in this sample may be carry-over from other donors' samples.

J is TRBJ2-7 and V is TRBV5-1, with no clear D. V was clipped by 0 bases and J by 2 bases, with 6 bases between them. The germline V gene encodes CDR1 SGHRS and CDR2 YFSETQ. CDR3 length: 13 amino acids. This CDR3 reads CASSLDTAYEQYF. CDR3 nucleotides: TGCGCCAGCAGCTTGGACACTGCCTACGAGCAGTACTTC. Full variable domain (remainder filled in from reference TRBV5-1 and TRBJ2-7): KAGVTQTPRYLIKTRGQQVTLSCSPISGHRSVSWYQQTPGQGLQFLFEYFSETQRNKGNFPGRFSGRQFSNSRSEMNVSTLELGDSALYLCASSLDTAYEQYFGPGTRLTVT.

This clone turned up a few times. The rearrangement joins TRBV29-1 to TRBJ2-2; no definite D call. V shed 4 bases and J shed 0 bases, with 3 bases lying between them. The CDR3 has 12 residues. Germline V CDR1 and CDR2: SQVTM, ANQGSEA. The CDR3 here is CSVVANTGELFF. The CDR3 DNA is TGCAGCGTTGTCGCGAACACCGGGGAGCTGTTTTTT.

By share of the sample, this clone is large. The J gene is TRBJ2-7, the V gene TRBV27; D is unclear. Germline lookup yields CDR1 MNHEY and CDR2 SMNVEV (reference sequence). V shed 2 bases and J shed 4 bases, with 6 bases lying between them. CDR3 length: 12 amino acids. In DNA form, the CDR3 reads TGTGCCAGCAGTTTACTAGGGTACGAGCAGTACTTC. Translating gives CASSLLGYEQYF.

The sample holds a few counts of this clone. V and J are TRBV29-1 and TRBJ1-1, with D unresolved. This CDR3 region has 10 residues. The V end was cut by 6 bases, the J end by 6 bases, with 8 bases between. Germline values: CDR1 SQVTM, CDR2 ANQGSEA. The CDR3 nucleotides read TGCAGCGTAGGGATTGCTGAAGCTTTCTTT. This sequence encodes CSVGIAEAFF.

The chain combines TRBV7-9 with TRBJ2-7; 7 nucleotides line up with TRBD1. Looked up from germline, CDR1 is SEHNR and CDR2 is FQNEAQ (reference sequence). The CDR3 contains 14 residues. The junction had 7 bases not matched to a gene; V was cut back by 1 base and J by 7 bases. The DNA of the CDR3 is TGTGCCAGCAGCTTAGTGCACAGGGGAGATGAGCAGTACTTC. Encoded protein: CASSLVHRGDEQYF. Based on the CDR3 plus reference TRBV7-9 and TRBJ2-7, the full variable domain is DTGVSQNPRHKITKRGQNVTFRCDPISEHNRLYWYRQTLGQGPEFLTYFQNEAQLEKSRLLSDRFSAERPKGSFSTLEIQRTEQGDSAMYLCASSLVHRGDEQYFGPGTRLTVT.

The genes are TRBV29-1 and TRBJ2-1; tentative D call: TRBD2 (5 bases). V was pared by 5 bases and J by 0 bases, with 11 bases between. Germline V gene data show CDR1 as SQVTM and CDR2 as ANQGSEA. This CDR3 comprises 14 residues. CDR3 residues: CSVMTGSSYNEQFF. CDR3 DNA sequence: TGCAGCGTTATGACGGGAAGCTCCTACAATGAGCAGTTCTTC.

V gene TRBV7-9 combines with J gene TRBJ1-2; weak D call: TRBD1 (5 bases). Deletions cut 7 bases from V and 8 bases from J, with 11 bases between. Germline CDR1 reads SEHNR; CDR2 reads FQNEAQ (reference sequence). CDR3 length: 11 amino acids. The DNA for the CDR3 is TGTGCCAGCACGTTCGGGGACGGCTACACCTTC. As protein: CASTFGDGYTF.

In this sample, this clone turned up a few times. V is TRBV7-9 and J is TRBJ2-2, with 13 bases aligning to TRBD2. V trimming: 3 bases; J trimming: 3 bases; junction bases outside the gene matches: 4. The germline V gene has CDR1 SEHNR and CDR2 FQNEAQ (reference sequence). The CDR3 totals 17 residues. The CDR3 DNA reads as TGTGCCAGCAGCTTTGGACTAGCGGGAGCTTACACCGGGGAGCTGTTTTTT. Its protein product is CASSFGLAGAYTGELFF.

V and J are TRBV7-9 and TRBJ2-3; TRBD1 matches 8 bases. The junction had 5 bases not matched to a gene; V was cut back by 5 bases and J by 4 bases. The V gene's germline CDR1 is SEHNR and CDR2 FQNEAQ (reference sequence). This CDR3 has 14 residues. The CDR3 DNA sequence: TGTGCCAGCAGCCCACGGACAGGGTCAGATACGCAGTATTTT. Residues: CASSPRTGSDTQYF.

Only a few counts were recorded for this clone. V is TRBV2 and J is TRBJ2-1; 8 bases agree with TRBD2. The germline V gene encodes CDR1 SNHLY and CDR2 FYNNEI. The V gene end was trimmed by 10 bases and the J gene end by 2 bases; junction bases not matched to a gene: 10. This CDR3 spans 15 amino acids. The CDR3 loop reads CATPPTSATYNEQFF. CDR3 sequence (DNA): TGTGCCACCCCCCCGACTAGCGCAACCTACAATGAGCAGTTCTTC.

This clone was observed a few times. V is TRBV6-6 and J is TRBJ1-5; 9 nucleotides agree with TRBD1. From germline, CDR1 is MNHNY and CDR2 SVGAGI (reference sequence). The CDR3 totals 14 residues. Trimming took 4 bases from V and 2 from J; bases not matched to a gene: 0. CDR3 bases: TGTGCCAGCAGTTGGACAGGGGGCAATCAGCCCCAGCATTTT. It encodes CASSWTGGNQPQHF.

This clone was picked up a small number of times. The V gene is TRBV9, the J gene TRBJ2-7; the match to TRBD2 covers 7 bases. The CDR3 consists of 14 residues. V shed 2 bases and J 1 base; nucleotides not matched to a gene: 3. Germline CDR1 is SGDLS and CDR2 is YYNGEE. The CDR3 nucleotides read TGTGCCAGCAGCGTTGGGGGGGAATCCTACGAGCAGTACTTC. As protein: CASSVGGESYEQYF. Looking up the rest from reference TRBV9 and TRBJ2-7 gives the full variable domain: DSGVTQTPKHLITATGQRVTLRCSPRSGDLSVYWYQQSLDQGLQFLIQYYNGEERAKGNILERFSAQQFPDLHSELNLSSLELGDSALYFCASSVGGESYEQYFGPGTRLTVT.

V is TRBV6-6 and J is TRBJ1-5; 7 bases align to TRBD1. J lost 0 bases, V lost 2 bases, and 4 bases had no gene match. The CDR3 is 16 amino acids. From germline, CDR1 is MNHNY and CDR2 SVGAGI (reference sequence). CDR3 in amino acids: CASSYGQAYSNQPQHF. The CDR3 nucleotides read TGTGCCAGCAGTTACGGACAGGCTTATAGCAATCAGCCCCAGCATTTT.

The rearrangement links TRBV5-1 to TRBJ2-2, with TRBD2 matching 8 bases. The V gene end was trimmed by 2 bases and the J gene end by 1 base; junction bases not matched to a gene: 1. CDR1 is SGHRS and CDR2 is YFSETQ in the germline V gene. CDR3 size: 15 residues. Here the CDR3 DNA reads TGCGCCAGCAGCTTCGCGGGAGGGAACACCGGGGAGCTGTTTTTT. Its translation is CASSFAGGNTGELFF.

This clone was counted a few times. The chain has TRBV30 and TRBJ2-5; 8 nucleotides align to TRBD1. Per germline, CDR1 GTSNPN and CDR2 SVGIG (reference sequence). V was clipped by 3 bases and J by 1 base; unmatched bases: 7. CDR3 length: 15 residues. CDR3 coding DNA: TGTGCCTGGAGAGGGGACAGGACGGGCCAAGAGACCCAGTACTTC. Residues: CAWRGDRTGQETQYF.

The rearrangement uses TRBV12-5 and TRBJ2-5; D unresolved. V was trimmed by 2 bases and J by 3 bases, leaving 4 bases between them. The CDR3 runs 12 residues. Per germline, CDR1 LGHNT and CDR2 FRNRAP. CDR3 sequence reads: CASGLREETQYF. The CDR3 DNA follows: TGTGCTAGTGGTTTGAGGGAAGAGACCCAGTACTTC.

The CDR3 coding sequence is TGTGCCTGGACCCGACTAGGACTAGTGGGCGAGCAGTACTTC. Translated: CAWTRLGLVGEQYF. This sequence joins TRBV30 and TRBJ2-7; 7 positions match TRBD2. With 4 bases clipped from V and 6 bases from J, the junction kept 12 bases outside the gene matches. The CDR3 totals 14 residues. The germline V gene has CDR1 GTSNPN and CDR2 SVGIG (reference sequence).

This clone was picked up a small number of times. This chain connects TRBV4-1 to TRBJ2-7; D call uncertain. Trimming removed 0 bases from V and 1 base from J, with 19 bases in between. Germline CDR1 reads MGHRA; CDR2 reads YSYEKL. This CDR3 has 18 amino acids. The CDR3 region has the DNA TGCGCCAGCAGCCAAGATCCATGGGCAGGAGATGGGTCCTACGAGCAGTACTTC. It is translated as CASSQDPWAGDGSYEQYF.

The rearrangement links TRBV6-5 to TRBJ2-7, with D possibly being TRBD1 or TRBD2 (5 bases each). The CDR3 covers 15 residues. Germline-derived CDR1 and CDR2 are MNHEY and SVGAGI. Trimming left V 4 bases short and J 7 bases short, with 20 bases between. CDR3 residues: CASSLRDGRPKEQYF. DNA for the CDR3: TGTGCCAGCAGTTTACGGGACGGCAGGCCCAAGGAGCAGTACTTC.

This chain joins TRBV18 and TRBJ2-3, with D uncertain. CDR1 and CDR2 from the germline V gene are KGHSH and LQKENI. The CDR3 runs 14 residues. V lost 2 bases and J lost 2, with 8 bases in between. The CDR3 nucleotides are TGTGCCAGCTCACCAAACGGCGACACAGATACGCAGTATTTT. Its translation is CASSPNGDTDTQYF.

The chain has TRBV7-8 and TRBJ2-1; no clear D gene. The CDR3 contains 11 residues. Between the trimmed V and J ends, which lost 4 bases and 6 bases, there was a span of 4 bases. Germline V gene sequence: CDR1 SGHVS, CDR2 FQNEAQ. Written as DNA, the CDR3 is TGTGCCAGCAGCTCCCGCAATGAGCAGTTCTTC. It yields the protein CASSSRNEQFF.

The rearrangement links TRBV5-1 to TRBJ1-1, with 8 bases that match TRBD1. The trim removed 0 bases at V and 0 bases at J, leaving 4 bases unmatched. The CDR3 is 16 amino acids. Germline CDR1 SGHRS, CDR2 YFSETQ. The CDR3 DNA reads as TGCGCCAGCAGCTTGGCCGGACAGGGATTGAACACTGAAGCTTTCTTT. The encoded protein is CASSLAGQGLNTEAFF.

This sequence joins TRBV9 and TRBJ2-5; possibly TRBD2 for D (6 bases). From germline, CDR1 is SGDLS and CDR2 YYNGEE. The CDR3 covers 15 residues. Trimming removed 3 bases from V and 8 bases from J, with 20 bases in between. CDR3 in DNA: TGTGCCAGCAGCGGGAGTCCCGGGACTCTGGAAACCCAGTACTTC. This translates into CASSGSPGTLETQYF.

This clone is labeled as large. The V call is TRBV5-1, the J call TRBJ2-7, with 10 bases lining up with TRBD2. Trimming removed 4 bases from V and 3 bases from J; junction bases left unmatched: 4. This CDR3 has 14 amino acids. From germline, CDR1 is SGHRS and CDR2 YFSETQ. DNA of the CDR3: TGCGCCAGCAGCCACCTAGCGGGAGACTACGAGCAGTACTTC. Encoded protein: CASSHLAGDYEQYF.

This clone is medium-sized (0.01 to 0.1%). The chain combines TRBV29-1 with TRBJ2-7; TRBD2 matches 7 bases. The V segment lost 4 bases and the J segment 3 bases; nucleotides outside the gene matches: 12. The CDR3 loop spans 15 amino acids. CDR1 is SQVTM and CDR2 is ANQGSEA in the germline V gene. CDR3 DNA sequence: TGCAGCGTTGCCGGTACTAGCGTGAGCAACTACGAGCAGTACTTC. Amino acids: CSVAGTSVSNYEQYF.

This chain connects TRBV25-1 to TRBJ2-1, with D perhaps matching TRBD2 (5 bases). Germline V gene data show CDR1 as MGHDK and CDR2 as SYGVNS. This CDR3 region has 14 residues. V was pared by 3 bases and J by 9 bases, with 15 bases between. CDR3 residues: CASSDPNRDVEQFF. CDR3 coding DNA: TGTGCCAGCAGTGACCCCAACCGGGATGTTGAGCAGTTCTTC.

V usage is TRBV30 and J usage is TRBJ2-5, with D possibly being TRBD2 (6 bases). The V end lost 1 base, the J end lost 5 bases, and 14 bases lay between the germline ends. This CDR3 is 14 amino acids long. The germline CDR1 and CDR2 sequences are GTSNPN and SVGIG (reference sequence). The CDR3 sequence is CAWSDAAGTETQYF. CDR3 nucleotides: TGTGCCTGGAGTGATGCAGCGGGCACGGAGACCCAGTACTTC.

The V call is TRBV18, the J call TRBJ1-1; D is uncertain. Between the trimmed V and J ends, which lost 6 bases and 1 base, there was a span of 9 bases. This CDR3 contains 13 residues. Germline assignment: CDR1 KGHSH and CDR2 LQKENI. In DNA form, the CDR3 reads TGTGCCAGCTCCCTGGACGGGAACACTGAAGCTTTCTTT. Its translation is CASSLDGNTEAFF.

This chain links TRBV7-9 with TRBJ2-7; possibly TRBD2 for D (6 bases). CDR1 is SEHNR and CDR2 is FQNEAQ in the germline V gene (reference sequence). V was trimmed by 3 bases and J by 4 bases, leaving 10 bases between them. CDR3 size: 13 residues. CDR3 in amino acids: CASSFGGSYEQYF. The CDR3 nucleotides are TGTGCCAGCAGCTTCGGGGGTTCATACGAGCAGTACTTC.